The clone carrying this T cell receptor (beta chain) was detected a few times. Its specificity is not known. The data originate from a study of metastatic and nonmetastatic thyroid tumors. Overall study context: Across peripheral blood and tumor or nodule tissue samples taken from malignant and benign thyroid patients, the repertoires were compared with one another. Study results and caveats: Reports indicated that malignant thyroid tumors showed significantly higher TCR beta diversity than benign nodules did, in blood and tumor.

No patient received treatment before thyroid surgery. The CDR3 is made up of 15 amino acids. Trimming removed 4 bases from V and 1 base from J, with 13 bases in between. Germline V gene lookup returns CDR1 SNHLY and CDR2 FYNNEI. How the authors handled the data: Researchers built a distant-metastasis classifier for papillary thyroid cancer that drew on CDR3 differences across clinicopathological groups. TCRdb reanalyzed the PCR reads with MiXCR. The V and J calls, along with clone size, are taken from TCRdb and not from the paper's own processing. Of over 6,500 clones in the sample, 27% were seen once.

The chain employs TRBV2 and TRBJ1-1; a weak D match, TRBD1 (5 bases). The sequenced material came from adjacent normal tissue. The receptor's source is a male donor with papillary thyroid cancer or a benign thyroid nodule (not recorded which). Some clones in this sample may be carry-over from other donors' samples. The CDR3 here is CASSVGGGGNTEAFF. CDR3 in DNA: TGTGCCAGCAGTGTTGGGGGTGGAGGGAACACTGAAGCTTTCTTT.